This T cell receptor beta chain was sequenced during a study of blood T cell repertoires in COVID-19. The germline V gene has CDR1 SGHRS and CDR2 YFSETQ. CDR3 length equals 15 residues. The trim removed 3 bases at V and 2 bases at J, leaving 5 bases unmatched. Some clones are missing from TCRdb's copy, which holds only in-frame ones; the method was immunoSEQ multiplex PCR. The sample shows 40,000 to 50,000 clones, over 80% of them seen only once. Specimen: peripheral blood. This TCR was recovered from a woman over 75 with COVID-19, enrolled during active disease. The V and J genes are TRBV5-1 and TRBJ1-3; 7 bases agree with TRBD1. The DNA of the CDR3 is TGCGCCAGCAGCTCGGACAGGCTAACTGGAAACACCATATATTTT. Amino acid sequence: CASSSDRLTGNTIYF.